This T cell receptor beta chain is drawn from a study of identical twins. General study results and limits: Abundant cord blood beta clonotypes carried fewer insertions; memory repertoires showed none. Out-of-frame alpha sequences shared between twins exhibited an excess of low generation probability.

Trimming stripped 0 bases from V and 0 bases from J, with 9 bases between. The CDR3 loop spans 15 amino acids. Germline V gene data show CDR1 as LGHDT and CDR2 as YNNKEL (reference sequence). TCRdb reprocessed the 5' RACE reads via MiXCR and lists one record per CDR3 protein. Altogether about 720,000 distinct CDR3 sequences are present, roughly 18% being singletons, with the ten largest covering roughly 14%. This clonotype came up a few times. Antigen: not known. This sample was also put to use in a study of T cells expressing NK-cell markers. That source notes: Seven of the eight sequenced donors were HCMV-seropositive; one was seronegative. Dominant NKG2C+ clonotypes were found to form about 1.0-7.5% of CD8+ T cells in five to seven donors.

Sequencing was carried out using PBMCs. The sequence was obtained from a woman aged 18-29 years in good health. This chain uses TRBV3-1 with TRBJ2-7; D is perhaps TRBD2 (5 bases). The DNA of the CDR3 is TGTGCCAGCAGCCAAGAGGAGGTTATCTCCTACGAGCAGTACTTC. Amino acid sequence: CASSQEEVISYEQYF.